Shown below are 8 T cell receptor beta chains from a single sample sequenced in a study of vaccination and CD4 T cells after COVID-19. Documented treatment: roughly 10-day PBMC culture with coronavirus spike peptide pools or control peptides (ViraFEST assay). CD4+ T cells that had been cultured provided DNA sequenced with the Oncomine TCR Beta short-read assay. TCRdb reanalysed the PCR reads using MiXCR and keeps one entry per CDR3 protein. This repertoire shows around 19,000 distinct CDR3 sequences, 43% found once; its top ten account for under 8.5%. Their antigen targets remain unknown. The sample in question was CD4+ T cells from blood, cultured in vitro, obtained after SARS-CoV-2 vaccination. The receptor source for this set is a human donor who had recovered from COVID-19.

CDR3 sequence (DNA): TGTGCCAGCAGTTATGGAGAGACCCAGTACTTC. The encoded protein is CASSYGETQYF. This chain uses TRBV28 with TRBJ2-5; D is unresolved. Looked up from germline, CDR1 is MDHEN and CDR2 is SYDVKM. Trimming stripped 4 bases from V and 4 bases from J, with 4 bases between. The CDR3 length is 11 residues.

This chain connects TRBV28 to TRBJ2-5; 9 bases agree with TRBD1. Germline trimming cut 3 bases from V and 1 base from J; bases unmatched to any gene: 3. This CDR3 spans 15 amino acids. Germline CDR1 reads MDHEN; CDR2 reads SYDVKM. CDR3 DNA sequence: TGTGCCAGCAGTTTGTCGGGACAGGGCCAAGAGACCCAGTACTTC. Protein product: CASSLSGQGQETQYF.

This clonotype was counted a few times. J is TRBJ1-1 and V is TRBV6-5; weak D call: TRBD1 (6 bases). CDR1 and CDR2 from the germline V gene are MNHEY and SVGAGI. The CDR3 sequence is 16 residues long. V lost 4 bases to trimming and J lost 3 bases, with 18 bases between them. CDR3: CASSLKREGGYTEAFF. The CDR3 DNA reads TGTGCCAGCAGTTTGAAACGAGAGGGGGGGTACACTGAAGCTTTCTTT.

CDR3 DNA sequence: TGCAGTGCCGGAGACGGGACGGGTTATAGCAATCAGCCCCAGCATTTT. This sequence encodes CSAGDGTGYSNQPQHF. The chain has TRBV20-1 and TRBJ1-5; maybe TRBD1 (5 bases). The V gene's germline CDR1 is DFQATT and CDR2 SNEGSKA (reference sequence). This CDR3 comprises 16 residues. Trimming pared 6 bases from V and 0 bases from J, leaving 18 bases between.

The chain links TRBV7-2 to TRBJ2-5, with 12 bases fitting TRBD1. The V gene end was trimmed by 5 bases and the J gene end by 5 bases; junction bases not matched to a gene: 6. CDR1 and CDR2 from the germline V gene are SGHTA and FQGNSA. The CDR3 loop spans 15 amino acids. This chain's CDR3 is CASSRDRGQGETQYF. CDR3 nucleotide sequence: TGTGCCAGCAGCCGGGACAGGGGGCAAGGGGAGACCCAGTACTTC.

The chain carries TRBV7-3 and TRBJ2-3, with D perhaps matching TRBD2 (5 bases). The germline gives CDR1 SGHTA, CDR2 FQGTGA. V lost 5 bases and J 12 bases, leaving 18 bases between the germline ends. The CDR3 consists of 13 residues. The CDR3 sequence is CASSTQEGQIQYF. The CDR3 DNA sequence: TGTGCCAGCAGCACCCAAGAGGGCCAGATACAGTATTTT. The whole variable domain, filled in from reference TRBV7-3 and TRBJ2-3, reads GAGVSQTPSNKVTEKGKYVELRCDPISGHTALYWYRQSLGQGPEFLIYFQGTGAADDSGLPNDRFFAVRPEGSVSTLKIQRTERGDSAVYLCASSTQEGQIQYFGPGTRLTVL.

The J gene is TRBJ2-1, the V gene TRBV9; TRBD1 is a possible D gene (5 bases). This CDR3 region has 14 residues. From germline, CDR1 is SGDLS and CDR2 YYNGEE. Trimming cost V 1 base and J 5 bases, with 10 bases left between them. This CDR3 is CASSVQQANNEQFF. CDR3 sequence (DNA): TGTGCCAGCAGCGTACAACAGGCGAACAATGAGCAGTTCTTC.

The chain joins TRBV6-5 to TRBJ2-6; D gene unclear. This CDR3 is 17 amino acids long. Germline V lookup: CDR1 MNHEY, CDR2 SVGAGI. Trimming removed 2 bases from V and 2 bases from J, with 13 bases in between. DNA for the CDR3: TGTGCCAGCAGTTACCTCCGTGGGTCTACTGGGGCCAACGTCCTGACTTTC. It translates to CASSYLRGSTGANVLTF.